This T cell receptor (beta chain) came from a study of T cells in Graves' hyperthyroidism and ophthalmopathy. Study outcomes and limitations: Blood also showed most of the thyroid clonotypes that were expanded above 0.001.

V lost 3 bases to trimming and J lost 2 bases, with 16 bases between them. The CDR3 is 16 residues long. Diagnoses used clinical symptoms, serum thyroxine and TRAb, thyroid ultrasound and orbital computed tomography. What was amplified from RNA transcripts were TCR beta CDR3 regions. First-round RT-PCR with HTBI primers amplified the TCR CDR3 region. MiXCR was run by TCRdb on the multiplex PCR reads, yielding one entry per CDR3 protein. The sample yields about 410,000 distinct CDR3 sequences, about 14% seen once. The table lists this clonotype with many counts. Its antigen is still unknown. This receptor was identified in a woman in her twenties or thirties with Graves' ophthalmopathy. The sequenced material came from blood. The rearrangement joins TRBV12-3 or TRBV12-4 to TRBJ1-1; D uncertain. In nucleotides, the CDR3 is TGTGCCAGCAGTTTTACACCCGGCCAACGTAACACTGAAGCTTTCTTT. Translation: CASSFTPGQRNTEAFF.